The next 9 T cell receptor beta chains were all read from a single sample in a study of Graves' ophthalmopathy and Graves' hyperthyroidism. RNA transcripts were the source from which TCR beta CDR3 regions were amplified. Amplification began with first-round RT-PCR using HTBI primers, then second-round multiplex PCR was performed. TCRdb analysed the multiplex PCR reads with MiXCR anew, one entry per CDR3 protein. This table holds around 1.1 million distinct CDR3 sequences, 35% to 40% found once. Source material: peripheral blood or thyroid tissue (not recorded which). These receptors originate from an adult man with Graves' hyperthyroidism.

This clonotype was observed at least ten times. The chain is built from TRBV20-1 and TRBJ2-7; D is perhaps TRBD1 (7 bases). The germline V gene encodes CDR1 DFQATT and CDR2 SNEGSKA (reference sequence). The V and J ends lost 5 bases and 0 bases respectively, with 17 bases between them. The CDR3 contains 15 residues. CDR3 nucleotides: TGCAGTGCTGACCAACCGCGGGACAGCTCCTACGAGCAGTACTTC. This encodes CSADQPRDSSYEQYF.

This clonotype is a singleton in its sample. The rearrangement joins TRBV7-2 to TRBJ2-3; unclear D gene. Germline CDR1 is SGHTA and CDR2 is FQGNSA. The CDR3 is made up of 14 amino acids. V was shortened by 5 bases and J by 2 bases, with 11 bases between the two germline ends. The CDR3 region is CASSEYGNTDTQYF. The CDR3 DNA sequence: TGTGCCAGCAGCGAGTACGGAAACACAGATACGCAGTATTTT.

The chain is built from TRBV10-3 and TRBJ1-5, with 7 bases that match TRBD1. J gave up 3 bases and V 4 bases, and 6 bases lay outside the gene matches. The CDR3 runs to 15 residues. From germline, CDR1 is ENHRY and CDR2 SYGVKD. The CDR3 bases are TGTGCCATCAGTGCGGGGACAGACTCCAATCAGCCCCAGCATTTT. Protein sequence: CAISAGTDSNQPQHF.

This clonotype occurred many times. V usage is TRBV11-2 and J usage is TRBJ1-1; possible D gene TRBD1, 5 bases. V was cut by 6 bases and J by 4 bases, with 21 bases left in between. The length of the CDR3 is 16 residues. The germline V gene has CDR1 SGHAT and CDR2 FQNNGV. Here the CDR3 reads CASSSDATALVTEAFF. The DNA of the CDR3 is TGTGCCAGCAGTTCAGACGCGACAGCCCTGGTCACTGAAGCTTTCTTT.

As to this clonotype: This likely comes from a read error, as the CDR3 has no conserved phenylalanine or tryptophan at its end. No DNA is shown, since the ends of the CDR3 on it are uncertain; the CDR3 is the one TCRdb lists. The chain links TRBV19 to TRBJ1-1. Per germline, CDR1 LNHDA and CDR2 SQIVND (reference sequence). The CDR3 totals 8 residues, both ends included. CDR3 amino acids: CASSIDLR.

A few counts support this clonotype. The chain links TRBV20-1 to TRBJ1-5, with a possible D match to TRBD1 (5 bases). Germline CDR1 and CDR2: DFQATT and SNEGSKA (reference sequence). This CDR3 comprises 14 residues. V gave up 0 bases and J gave up 8 bases, with 14 bases separating them. CDR3 sequence: CSAREDPGLEPQHF. CDR3 DNA: TGCAGTGCTAGAGAGGACCCGGGGCTGGAGCCCCAGCATTTT.

This clonotype was seen a handful of times. The chain joins TRBV3-1 to TRBJ2-7; 7 nucleotides match TRBD1. This CDR3 spans 16 amino acids. V trimming: 4 bases; J trimming: 2 bases; junction bases outside the gene matches: 11. Germline values: CDR1 LGHDT, CDR2 YNNKEL (reference sequence). The CDR3: CASSPSTGKGPYEQYF. DNA for the CDR3: TGTGCCAGCAGCCCCTCGACAGGGAAAGGTCCCTACGAGCAGTACTTC.

V is TRBV10-3 and J is TRBJ2-7, with 10 bases matching TRBD2. Germline assignment: CDR1 ENHRY and CDR2 SYGVKD. The CDR3 runs to 15 residues. V was pared by 2 bases and J by 1 base, with 2 bases of the junction left unmatched. The CDR3 DNA reads TGTGCCATCAGTGAGGGACTAGCGGATTCCTACGAGCAGTACTTC. Its translation: CAISEGLADSYEQYF.

The chain joins TRBV7-2 to TRBJ2-5, with D perhaps being TRBD1 or TRBD2 (7 bases each). V lost 5 bases and J 5 bases, leaving 18 bases between the germline ends. Per the germline V gene, CDR1 is SGHTA and CDR2 is FQGNSA. CDR3 length: 15 residues. CDR3 nucleotides: TGTGCCAGCAGCCTCAGGGGGGGGGGCTGGGAGACCCAGTACTTC. This sequence encodes CASSLRGGGWETQYF.